This T cell receptor (beta chain) was retrieved from a study of T cells in Graves' hyperthyroidism and ophthalmopathy. Findings and limits, study-wide: Separation of ophthalmopathy from stable hyperthyroidism was achieved by a 13 V-J model. Blood also showed most of the thyroid clonotypes that were expanded above 0.001.

Using RNA transcripts as the source, TCR beta CDR3 regions were amplified. A set of HTBI primers served as the primers for a first-round RT-PCR of the TCR CDR3. TCRdb processed the multiplex PCR reads anew with MiXCR; each CDR3 protein has one entry. Seen here are 500,000 to 750,000 distinct CDR3 sequences, around 42% observed once, and the top ten hold around 7.7%. Recently diagnosed hyperthyroidism of less than 2 months' duration affected patients aged 18 to 65. Clinical symptoms, serum thyroxine, TRAb, thyroid ultrasound and orbital computed tomography established diagnosis. The CDR3 extends over 15 amino acids. CDR1 SEHNR and CDR2 FQNEAQ come from the germline V gene (reference sequence). V shed 4 bases, J shed 0 bases, and the junction held 6 bases outside the gene matches. Worth noting for this clonotype: Its antigen is undetermined.

The sample comprised peripheral blood or thyroid tissue (not recorded which). The J gene is TRBJ2-7, the V gene TRBV7-9, with 7 nucleotides matching TRBD2. The source of this sequence is a woman aged 18-29 years with Graves' hyperthyroidism. The CDR3 sequence: CASSSSGASSYEQYF. The CDR3, as DNA: TGTGCCAGCAGCTCGAGCGGGGCTAGCTCCTACGAGCAGTACTTC.